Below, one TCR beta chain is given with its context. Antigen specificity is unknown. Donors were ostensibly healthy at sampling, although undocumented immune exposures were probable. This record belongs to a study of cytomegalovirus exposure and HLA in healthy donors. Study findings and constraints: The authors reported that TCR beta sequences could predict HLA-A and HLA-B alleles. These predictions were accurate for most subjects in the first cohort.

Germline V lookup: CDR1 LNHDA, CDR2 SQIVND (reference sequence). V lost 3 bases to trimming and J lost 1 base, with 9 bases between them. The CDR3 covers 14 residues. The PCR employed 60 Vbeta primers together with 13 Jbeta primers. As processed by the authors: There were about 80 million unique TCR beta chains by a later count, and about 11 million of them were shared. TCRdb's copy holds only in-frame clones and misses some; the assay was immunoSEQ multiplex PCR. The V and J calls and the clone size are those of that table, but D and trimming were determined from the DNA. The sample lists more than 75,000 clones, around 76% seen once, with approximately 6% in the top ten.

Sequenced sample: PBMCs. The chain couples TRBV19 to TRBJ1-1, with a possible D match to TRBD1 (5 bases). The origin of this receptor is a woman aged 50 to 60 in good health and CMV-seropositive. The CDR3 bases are TGTGCCAGTAGTATGGGTCAGGGGAACACTGAAGCTTTCTTT. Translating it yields CASSMGQGNTEAFF.